The next 24 T cell receptor beta chains were all read from a single sample in a study of regulatory T cells in long-lasting Graves disease. Time point defined: newly diagnosed GD, antithyroid drugs for less than 3 months. The TCR library was made from RNA extracted from PBMCs. Through Arm-PCR of CDR3 regions and iRepertoire HTBI primers, TCR beta libraries were built. TCRdb used MiXCR to reprocess the multiplex PCR reads, holding one entry per CDR3 protein. The data contain a few hundred thousand distinct CDR3 sequences, around 11% of them singletons. These data are also associated with another study on T cells in Graves' hyperthyroidism and ophthalmopathy.

Sequenced material: peripheral blood mononuclear cells (PBMCs), taken at new diagnosis, from a patient treated with antithyroid drugs. The receptors were sampled from a woman aged 18-29 years with Graves disease.

Worth noting for this clonotype: A much larger clone sits a single nucleotide away, making a read error possible. The chain employs TRBV11-2 and TRBJ2-1; tentative D call: TRBD1 (5 bases). There are 16 residues in the CDR3. Deletions cut 3 bases from V and 0 bases from J, with 12 bases between. CDR1 is SGHAT and CDR2 is FQNNGV in the germline V gene. The CDR3, as DNA: TGTGCCAGCAGCTTCCGGGCGGACACCTCCTACAATGAGCAGTTCTTC. Translation: CASSFRADTSYNEQFF. The full variable domain, with the rest looked up from reference TRBV11-2 and TRBJ2-1, is EAGVAQSPRYKIIEKRQSVAFWCNPISGHATLYWYQQILGQGPKLLIQFQNNGVVDDSQLPKDRFSAERLKGVDSTLKIQPAKLEDSAVYLCASSFRADTSYNEQFFGPGTRLTVL.

This clonotype was detected only a few times. The rearrangement links TRBV2 to TRBJ1-1, with D tentatively TRBD1 (6 bases). Trimming shortened V by 6 bases and J by 4 bases, and 18 bases separated the two germline ends. Germline V gene lookup returns CDR1 SNHLY and CDR2 FYNNEI. The CDR3 has 15 amino acids. The CDR3 loop is CASRERGGLGTEAFF. DNA of the CDR3: TGTGCCAGCAGAGAAAGGGGGGGGCTCGGCACTGAAGCTTTCTTT. The full variable domain, rest sourced from reference TRBV2 and TRBJ1-1, is EPEVTQTPSHQVTQMGQEVILRCVPISNHLYFYWYRQILGQKVEFLVSFYNNEISEKSEIFDDQFSVERPDGSNFTLKIRSTKLEDSAMYFCASRERGGLGTEAFFGQGTRLTVV.

This clonotype was detected ten times or more. The chain carries TRBV20-1 and TRBJ2-7; 7 bases agree with TRBD1. CDR1 DFQATT and CDR2 SNEGSKA come from the germline V gene (reference sequence). The CDR3 contains 16 residues. V lost 0 bases, J lost 3 bases, and 11 bases stayed unmatched. CDR3 DNA: TGCAGTGCTAGAGACCCGAGACAGGGATTGGGCTACGAGCAGTACTTC. It yields the protein CSARDPRQGLGYEQYF.

The sample holds many counts of this clonotype. V is TRBV5-1 and J is TRBJ2-1; D remains unclear. V dropped 2 bases and J dropped 7 bases, with 16 bases sitting between them. The CDR3 consists of 15 residues. The germline gives CDR1 SGHRS, CDR2 YFSETQ. The CDR3 here is CASSFASPVVNEQFF. As DNA, the CDR3 is TGCGCCAGCAGCTTCGCGTCCCCTGTGGTGAATGAGCAGTTCTTC. The complete variable domain, with remaining parts taken from reference TRBV5-1 and TRBJ2-1, reads KAGVTQTPRYLIKTRGQQVTLSCSPISGHRSVSWYQQTPGQGLQFLFEYFSETQRNKGNFPGRFSGRQFSNSRSEMNVSTLELGDSALYLCASSFASPVVNEQFFGPGTRLTVL.

To note about this clonotype: A read error is possible here, since a much larger clone lies one base away. The chain uses TRBV7-9 and TRBJ2-7; 12 bases are shared with TRBD1. The CDR3 runs 15 residues. CDR1 SEHNR and CDR2 FQNEAQ come from the germline V gene (reference sequence). The CDR3 DNA is TGCGCCAGCAGCCAAGGGGGACAGGGGGCAGACGAGCAGTACTTC. This encodes CASSQGGQGADEQYF. Based on the CDR3 plus reference TRBV7-9 and TRBJ2-7, the full variable domain is DTGVSQNPRHKITKRGQNVTFRCDPISEHNRLYWYRQTLGQGPEFLTYFQNEAQLEKSRLLSDRFSAERPKGSFSTLEIQRTEQGDSAMYLCASSQGGQGADEQYFGPGTRLTVT.

This clonotype has just a few counts. This chain joins TRBV7-9 and TRBJ1-2; D is unresolved. CDR3 length: 14 amino acids. Looked up from germline, CDR1 is SEHNR and CDR2 is FQNEAQ (reference sequence). Trimming removed 4 bases from V and 12 bases from J, with 21 bases in between. The CDR3 loop reads CASSSFTGTPIDTF. DNA of the CDR3: TGTGCCAGCAGCTCCTTTACGGGAACCCCTATTGACACCTTC.

This clonotype was counted at least ten times. This chain links TRBV20-1 with TRBJ2-1; 10 positions match TRBD2. With V trimmed by 3 bases and J by 3 bases, 8 bases remained unmatched. Germline-derived CDR1 and CDR2 are DFQATT and SNEGSKA (reference sequence). The CDR3 runs to 16 residues. CDR3 protein: CSASYLAGALYNEQFF. The DNA of the CDR3 is TGCAGTGCTAGTTACCTAGCGGGAGCCCTCTACAATGAGCAGTTCTTC.

This clonotype has at least ten counts. The chain has TRBV20-1 and TRBJ1-1, with D possibly matching TRBD1 (5 bases). Germline V gene data show CDR1 as DFQATT and CDR2 as SNEGSKA (reference sequence). V lost 5 bases to trimming and J lost 6 bases, with 22 bases between them. The length of the CDR3 is 15 residues. CDR3 in amino acids: CSAAGLGQGAPEAFF. CDR3 in DNA: TGCAGTGCTGCGGGGCTCGGACAAGGGGCCCCTGAAGCTTTCTTT.

This clonotype was seen ten or more times. The rearrangement joins TRBV9 to TRBJ2-7; D is possibly TRBD1 (5 bases). Germline V gene lookup returns CDR1 SGDLS and CDR2 YYNGEE. Trimming removed 4 bases from V and 5 bases from J, with 19 bases in between. This CDR3 spans 15 amino acids. CDR3 amino acids: CASSPTSRGIHEQYV. In nucleotides, the CDR3 is TGTGCCAGCAGCCCCACCTCAAGGGGTATACACGAGCAGTACGTC.

This clonotype was picked up many times. The chain joins TRBV20-1 to TRBJ2-3; tentatively, D is TRBD2 (6 bases). V was pared by 0 bases and J by 1 base, with 11 bases between. Germline lookup yields CDR1 DFQATT and CDR2 SNEGSKA (reference sequence). This CDR3 contains 15 residues. The CDR3 nucleotides are TGCAGTGCTAGAGATGAGCCGGGGGGCACAGATACGCAGTATTTT. Amino acid sequence: CSARDEPGGTDTQYF.

This clonotype was picked up many times. In DNA form, the CDR3 reads TGCAGTGCCGAGGGGACCTACGAGCAGTACTTC. Encoded protein: CSAEGTYEQYF. The chain recombines TRBV20-1 with TRBJ2-7; D may match TRBD1 or TRBD2 (5 bases each). Per the germline V gene, CDR1 is DFQATT and CDR2 is SNEGSKA (reference sequence). V was cut by 6 bases and J by 2 bases, with 8 bases left in between. The CDR3 is 11 residues long.

Regarding this clonotype: A much larger clone is a single base away; this may be a read error. This CDR3 fails to terminate in the conserved phenylalanine or tryptophan, so it likely reflects a read error. The chain uses TRBV6-6 and TRBJ2-7, with 11 bases lining up with TRBD2. J was trimmed by 2 bases and V by 4 bases; bases with no gene match: 4. The length of the CDR3 is 15 residues. CDR1 and CDR2 (germline): MNHNY, SVGAGI (reference sequence). As DNA, the CDR3 is TGTGCCAGCAGTTCGAATAGCGGGGGGGCCTACGAGCAGTACGCC. Translation: CASSSNSGGAYEQYA.

J is TRBJ2-5 and V is TRBV9, with D possibly being TRBD1 or TRBD2 (6 bases each). Germline lookup yields CDR1 SGDLS and CDR2 YYNGEE. Trimming removed 3 bases from V and 2 bases from J, with 14 bases in between. The CDR3 has 15 residues. The CDR3 DNA is TGTGCCAGCAGCGAGGGGGGAGCGACTCAAGAGACCCAGTACTTC. Its translation is CASSEGGATQETQYF.

Worth noting for this clonotype: This may be a read error, as it is one base from a much larger clone. This is likely a read error, given that the CDR3 carries no conserved phenylalanine or tryptophan at its end. The rearrangement uses TRBV20-1 and TRBJ2-3; either TRBD1 or TRBD2 may supply D (5 bases each). The CDR3 totals 14 residues. CDR1 DFQATT and CDR2 SNEGSKA come from the germline V gene (reference sequence). The V end lost 5 bases, the J end lost 2 bases, and 14 bases lay between the germline ends. The CDR3 DNA follows: TGCAGTGCTTATCAGGGCCGGGACACAGATACGCAGTATTCT. It translates to CSAYQGRDTDTQYS.

This clonotype was detected ten times or more. The gene calls are TRBV7-2 and TRBJ1-4; TRBD1 is a possible D gene (6 bases). V gave up 8 bases and J gave up 3 bases, with 10 bases separating them. The germline V gene encodes CDR1 SGHTA and CDR2 FQGNSA. This CDR3 contains 13 residues. The CDR3 DNA follows: TGTGCCAGCGAACAGGGACCTAATGAAAAACTGTTTTTT. Translated: CASEQGPNEKLFF.

There are a few counts of this clonotype. The J gene is TRBJ2-7, the V gene TRBV5-4, with TRBD2 as a possible D gene (5 bases). The germline gives CDR1 SGHNT, CDR2 YYREEE (reference sequence). The CDR3 covers 14 residues. V gave up 4 bases and J gave up 0 bases, with 11 bases separating them. The CDR3 loop is CASSRTTTSYEQYF. In DNA form, the CDR3 reads TGTGCCAGCAGCCGGACGACTACCTCCTACGAGCAGTACTTC.

This clonotype showed up many times. The chain links TRBV28 to TRBJ2-1; D gene uncertain. V gave up 3 bases and J gave up 5 bases, with 8 bases separating them. The CDR3 runs to 13 residues. Germline lookup yields CDR1 MDHEN and CDR2 SYDVKM. The CDR3 coding sequence is TGTGCCAGCAGTTTTGAAAGGGACAATGAGCAGTTCTTC. This sequence encodes CASSFERDNEQFF.

This clonotype has ten or more counts. The chain links TRBV12-3 or TRBV12-4 to TRBJ2-5, with D perhaps given as TRBD1 or TRBD2 (5 bases each). This CDR3 contains 14 residues. V lost 7 bases to trimming and J lost 5 bases, with 17 bases between them. This CDR3 is CASIDRGVQETQYF. CDR3 nucleotide sequence: TGTGCCAGCATCGATCGAGGGGTACAGGAGACCCAGTACTTC.

This clonotype was detected only a few times. The chain uses TRBV6-2 or TRBV6-3 and TRBJ2-5, with 8 bases aligning to TRBD1. The CDR3 totals 13 residues. CDR1 and CDR2 from the germline V gene are MNHEY and SVGEGT. The V and J ends lost 8 bases and 0 bases, in that order; junction bases with no gene match: 2. CDR3 in amino acids: CASWTGHQETQYF. For the CDR3, the DNA is TGTGCCAGCTGGACAGGGCACCAAGAGACCCAGTACTTC.

V gene TRBV20-1 combines with J gene TRBJ2-1; 10 nucleotides match TRBD2. Germline values: CDR1 DFQATT, CDR2 SNEGSKA (reference sequence). This CDR3 is 13 amino acids long. The DNA for the CDR3 is TGCCGCGGGATTAGCGGGAGGAACTATGAGCAGTTCTTC. Amino acid sequence: CRGISGRNYEQFF.

This clonotype was counted ten times or more. This chain connects TRBV7-9 to TRBJ1-1, with D possibly TRBD1 on 5 matching bases. Germline CDR1 and CDR2: SEHNR and FQNEAQ (reference sequence). The CDR3 totals 15 residues. Trimming stripped 8 bases from V and 0 bases from J, with 16 bases between. This chain's CDR3 is CASLEGGGLNTEAFF. CDR3 nucleotide sequence: TGTGCCAGCCTAGAGGGCGGGGGGTTGAACACTGAAGCTTTCTTT.

This clonotype was counted between two and nine times. This chain links TRBV15 with TRBJ2-2, with TRBD1 matching over 7 bases. The CDR3 runs 13 residues. V lost 8 bases and J lost 2; bases outside the gene matches: 2. CDR1 is LNHNV, CDR2 YYDKDF, per germline (reference sequence). The CDR3 protein is CATGTANTGELFF. For the CDR3, the DNA is TGTGCCACCGGGACAGCTAACACCGGGGAGCTGTTTTTT.

This clonotype was seen at least ten times. The chain links TRBV29-1 to TRBJ2-3; 13 nucleotides match TRBD2. The CDR3 is 15 residues long. V was pared by 7 bases and J by 2 bases, with 6 bases of the junction left unmatched. The germline V gene encodes CDR1 SQVTM and CDR2 ANQGSEA. In DNA, the CDR3 is TGCAGCGGCCGGGGACTAGCGGGGCACACAGATACGCAGTATTTT. It specifies CSGRGLAGHTDTQYF.

For this clonotype: This clone may be a read error of a much larger clone one base away. The chain uses TRBV7-2 and TRBJ2-5; tentative D call: TRBD2 (7 bases). Germline V gives CDR1 SGHTA, CDR2 FQGNSA. V was clipped by 5 bases and J by 4 bases, with 20 bases between them. There are 16 residues in the CDR3. CDR3 residues: CASSLGGGGSGETQYF. The CDR3 DNA sequence: TGTGCCAGCAGCCTCGGCGGGGGCGGCTCAGGAGAGACCCAGTACTTC.